This T cell receptor (beta chain) was documented in a study of cytomegalovirus exposure and HLA in healthy donors. Turning to the study itself: The same platform used for the approximately 700 first-cohort repertoires was also used for the 95 to 150 validation repertoires, as a later analysis reported. Study-level results: Most observed TCR sequences were rare, whereas some public TCRs were detected in many donors. Cytomegalovirus status was reportedly diagnosed by the classifier with high specificity and sensitivity. According to a later analysis, TCR clusters from the first cohort tended to co-occur in the 120 or so validation repertoires.

Sequencing used immunoSEQ multiplex PCR; TCRdb keeps in-frame clones, though not all of them. The data show roughly 150,000 clones, approximately 82% seen once. The CDR3 loop spans 17 amino acids. V lost 1 base to trimming and J lost 2 bases; unmatched junction nucleotides: 7. The germline V gene encodes CDR1 SGHTA and CDR2 FQGNSA. A note on this clone: Its antigen is not known.

The source of this sequence is a young man in good health and CMV-seropositive. Sequenced: PBMCs. V is TRBV7-2 and J is TRBJ1-2; 10 bases align to TRBD1. The CDR3 protein is CASSLDIDRGLNYGYTF. CDR3 sequence (DNA): TGTGCCAGCAGCTTAGATATCGACAGGGGGCTGAACTATGGCTACACCTTC.